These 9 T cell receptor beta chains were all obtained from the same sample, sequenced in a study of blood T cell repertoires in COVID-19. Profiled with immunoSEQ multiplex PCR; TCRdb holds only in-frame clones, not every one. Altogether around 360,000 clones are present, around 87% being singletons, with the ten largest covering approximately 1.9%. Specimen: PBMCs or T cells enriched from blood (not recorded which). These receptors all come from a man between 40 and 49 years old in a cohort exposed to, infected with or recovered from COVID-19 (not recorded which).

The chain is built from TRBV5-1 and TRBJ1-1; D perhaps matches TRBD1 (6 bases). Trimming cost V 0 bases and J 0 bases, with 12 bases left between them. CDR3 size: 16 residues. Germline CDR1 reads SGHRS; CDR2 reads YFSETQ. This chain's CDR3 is CASSLGTVGMNTEAFF. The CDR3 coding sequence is TGCGCCAGCAGCTTGGGGACAGTAGGCATGAACACTGAAGCTTTCTTT. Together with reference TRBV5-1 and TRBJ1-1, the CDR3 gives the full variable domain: KAGVTQTPRYLIKTRGQQVTLSCSPISGHRSVSWYQQTPGQGLQFLFEYFSETQRNKGNFPGRFSGRQFSNSRSEMNVSTLELGDSALYLCASSLGTVGMNTEAFFGQGTRLTVV.

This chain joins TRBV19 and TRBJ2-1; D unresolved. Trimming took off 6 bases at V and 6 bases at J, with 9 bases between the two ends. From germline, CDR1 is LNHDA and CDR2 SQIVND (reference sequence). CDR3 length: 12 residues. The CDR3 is CASRDLVNEQFF. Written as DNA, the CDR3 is TGTGCCAGTAGAGACCTAGTCAATGAGCAGTTCTTC.

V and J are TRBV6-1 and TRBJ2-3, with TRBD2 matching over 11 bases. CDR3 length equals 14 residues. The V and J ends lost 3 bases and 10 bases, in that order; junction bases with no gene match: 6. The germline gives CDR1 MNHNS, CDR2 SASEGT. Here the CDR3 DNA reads TGTGCCAGCAGTGATCTAGCGGGAGGTAGTTCGCAGTATTTT. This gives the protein CASSDLAGGSSQYF.

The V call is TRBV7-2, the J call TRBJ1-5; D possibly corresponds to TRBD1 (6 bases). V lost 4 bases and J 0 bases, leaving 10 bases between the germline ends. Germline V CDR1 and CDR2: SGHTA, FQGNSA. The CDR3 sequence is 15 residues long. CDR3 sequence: CASSSTGNSNQPQHF. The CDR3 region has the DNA TGTGCCAGCAGCTCAACAGGGAATAGCAATCAGCCCCAGCATTTT.

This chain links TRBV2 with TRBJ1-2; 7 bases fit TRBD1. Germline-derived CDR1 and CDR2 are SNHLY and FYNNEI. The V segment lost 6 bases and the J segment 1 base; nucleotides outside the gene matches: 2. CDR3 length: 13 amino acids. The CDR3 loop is CASRGDSNYGYTF. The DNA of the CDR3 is TGTGCCAGCAGAGGGGACAGTAACTATGGCTACACCTTC. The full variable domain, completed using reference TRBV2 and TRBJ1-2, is EPEVTQTPSHQVTQMGQEVILRCVPISNHLYFYWYRQILGQKVEFLVSFYNNEISEKSEIFDDQFSVERPDGSNFTLKIRSTKLEDSAMYFCASRGDSNYGYTFGSGTRLTVV.

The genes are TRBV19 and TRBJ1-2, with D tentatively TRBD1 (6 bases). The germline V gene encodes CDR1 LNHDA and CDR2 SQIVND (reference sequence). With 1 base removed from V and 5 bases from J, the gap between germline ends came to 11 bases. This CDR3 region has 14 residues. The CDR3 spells CASSIVQGNYGYTF. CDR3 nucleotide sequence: TGTGCCAGTAGTATAGTACAGGGAAATTATGGCTACACCTTC.

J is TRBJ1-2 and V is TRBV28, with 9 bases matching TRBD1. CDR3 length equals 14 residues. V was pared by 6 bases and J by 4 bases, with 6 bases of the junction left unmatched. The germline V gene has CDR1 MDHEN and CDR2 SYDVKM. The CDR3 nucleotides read TGTGCCAGCAGCTCCGGGACAGGGTTCTATGGCTACACCTTC. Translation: CASSSGTGFYGYTF.

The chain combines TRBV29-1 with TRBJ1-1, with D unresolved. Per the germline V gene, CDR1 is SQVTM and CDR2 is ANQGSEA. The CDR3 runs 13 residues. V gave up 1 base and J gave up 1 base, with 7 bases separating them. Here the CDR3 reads CSVEATQNTEAFF. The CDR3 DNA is TGCAGCGTTGAAGCAACACAGAACACTGAAGCTTTCTTT.

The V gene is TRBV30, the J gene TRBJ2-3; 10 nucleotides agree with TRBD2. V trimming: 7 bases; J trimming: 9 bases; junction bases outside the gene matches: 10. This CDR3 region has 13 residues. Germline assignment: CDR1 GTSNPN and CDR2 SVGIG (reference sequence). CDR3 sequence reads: CAYAGTSEGTQYF. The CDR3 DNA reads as TGTGCCTACGCCGGGACTAGCGAGGGCACGCAGTATTTT.